This entry lists 19 T cell receptor beta chains sequenced from one sample in a study of CD8+ T cells in alopecia areata. RNA extraction was followed by reverse transcription into cDNA, which acted as the sequencing template. Sequencing used immunoSEQ multiplex PCR; TCRdb keeps in-frame clones, though not all of them. This table has some 150,000 clones, under 60% appearing once. Here the sequenced sample was CD8+ T cells sorted from blood, taken at week 0. Source of these receptors: a human donor with alopecia areata.

Remarks on this clone: This likely traces to a read error, being one base from a far larger clone. The J gene is TRBJ2-7, the V gene TRBV7-2, with a possible D match to TRBD2 (6 bases). The V gene's germline CDR1 is SGHTA and CDR2 FQGNSA. This CDR3 comprises 14 residues. CDR3 sequence reads: CASCLGGSWDEQYF. DNA for the CDR3: TGTGCCAGCTGCTTAGGAGGGTCGTGGGACGAGCAGTACTTC.

The chain has TRBV4-3 and TRBJ2-3; D may be TRBD1 (6 bases). Germline V gives CDR1 LGHNA, CDR2 YSLEER. The CDR3 runs to 18 residues. V lost 1 base and J lost 2, with 19 bases in between. The CDR3 nucleotides read TGCGCCAGCAGCCAAGGGTACACAGGGCTACTGAACACAGATACGCAGTATTTT. Amino acid sequence: CASSQGYTGLLNTDTQYF.

The chain uses TRBV27 and TRBJ1-1; 10 bases line up with TRBD1. The CDR3 is 14 residues long. Germline loops: CDR1 MNHEY, CDR2 SMNVEV (reference sequence). Losses at the gene ends were 6 bases for V and 1 base for J; bases not matched to a gene: 2. CDR3 residues: CASSRDRGNTEAFF. The CDR3 DNA reads TGTGCCAGCAGCCGGGACAGGGGGAACACTGAAGCTTTCTTT.

Worth noting for this clone: The identical CDR3 is also encoded by other nucleotide sequences in the sample. The V call is TRBV30, the J call TRBJ2-7, with 10 bases aligning to TRBD1. Germline CDR1 is GTSNPN and CDR2 is SVGIG (reference sequence). There are 14 residues in the CDR3. J lost 2 bases, V lost 2 bases, and 3 bases had no gene match. The CDR3 reads CAWSIGQGAYEQYF. Written as DNA, the CDR3 is TGTGCCTGGAGTATCGGACAGGGGGCCTACGAGCAGTACTTC.

This clone has just a few counts. V gene TRBV29-1 combines with J gene TRBJ2-5, with D perhaps assigned TRBD1 or TRBD2 (5 bases each). The CDR3 has 17 amino acids. Germline CDR1 reads SQVTM; CDR2 reads ANQGSEA. The ends were cut back, 5 bases at V and 4 bases at J, with 26 bases in the middle. CDR3 sequence: CSVLSSAEVKRGETQYF. The CDR3, as DNA: TGCAGCGTTTTAAGTTCAGCGGAGGTAAAGAGGGGAGAGACCCAGTACTTC.

This clone showed up just a few times. CDR3 protein: CSVEQGYYGYTF. As DNA, the CDR3 is TGCAGCGTTGAACAGGGGTACTATGGCTACACCTTC. V gene TRBV29-1 combines with J gene TRBJ1-2; D may be TRBD1 (6 bases). CDR1 is SQVTM and CDR2 is ANQGSEA in the germline V gene. CDR3 size: 12 residues. Trimming removed 2 bases at V and 3 bases at J, with 7 bases between.

V is TRBV2 and J is TRBJ2-5; 8 bases are a match to TRBD2. The CDR3 has 13 amino acids. The ends lost 5 bases at V and 2 bases at J; junction bases unmatched: 1. The germline V gene encodes CDR1 SNHLY and CDR2 FYNNEI. CDR3 DNA: TGTGCCAGCAGTCCTAGCGGGCAAGAGACCCAGTACTTC. Its translation is CASSPSGQETQYF.

The J gene is TRBJ2-6, the V gene TRBV19; D remains unclear. Trimming took 4 bases from V and 2 from J, leaving 9 bases between them. CDR1 and CDR2 from the germline V gene are LNHDA and SQIVND (reference sequence). The CDR3 totals 15 residues. The CDR3 DNA reads as TGTGCCAGTAGTACTGACATTCCTGGGGCCAACGTCCTGACTTTC. Its protein is CASSTDIPGANVLTF.

CDR3 residues: CASSTSRDDGDYGYTF. DNA of the CDR3: TGTGCCAGCAGCACATCCCGGGACGACGGAGACTATGGCTACACCTTC. V is TRBV9 and J is TRBJ1-2; D may be TRBD1 (5 bases). V was pared by 4 bases and J by 3 bases, with 19 bases between. Germline CDR1 and CDR2: SGDLS and YYNGEE. This CDR3 is built from 16 residues.

The CDR3 DNA is TGTGCCAGCAGTCCGCCACTAGCGGGGGGGGGCGCAGATACGCAGTATTTT. It yields the protein CASSPPLAGGGADTQYF. The chain couples TRBV27 to TRBJ2-3; 13 nucleotides line up with TRBD2. Trimming took 5 bases from V and 4 from J; bases not matched to a gene: 9. CDR3 length: 17 amino acids. Germline CDR1 MNHEY, CDR2 SMNVEV (reference sequence).

This clone was detected only a few times. The chain employs TRBV9 and TRBJ1-1; D gene ambiguous. Trimming shortened V by 7 bases and J by 3 bases, and 13 bases separated the two germline ends. The CDR3 contains 13 residues. Germline values: CDR1 SGDLS, CDR2 YYNGEE. DNA of the CDR3: TGTGCCAGCTCCAACTCGGACCACACTGAAGCTTTCTTT. Protein sequence: CASSNSDHTEAFF.

The CDR3 reads CASSPGGGAQYF. The CDR3 nucleotides read TGTGCCAGCTCACCAGGGGGTGGGGCGCAGTATTTT. The chain combines TRBV9 with TRBJ2-3; TRBD1 matches 7 bases. V trimming: 7 bases; J trimming: 10 bases; junction bases outside the gene matches: 9. The CDR3 sequence is 12 residues long. Germline V gives CDR1 SGDLS, CDR2 YYNGEE.

The chain employs TRBV29-1 and TRBJ1-2; D remains ambiguous. V was clipped by 8 bases and J by 3 bases, with 19 bases between them. Per the germline V gene, CDR1 is SQVTM and CDR2 is ANQGSEA. This CDR3 spans 14 amino acids. The CDR3 DNA is TGCAGCACCGAGGTACTCACGGGAGACTATGGCTACACCTTC. It codes for CSTEVLTGDYGYTF. Complete variable domain (other parts from reference TRBV29-1 and TRBJ1-2): SAVISQKPSRDICQRGTSLTIQCQVDSQVTMMFWYRQQPGQSLTLIATANQGSEATYESGFVIDKFPISRPNLTFSTLTVSNMSPEDSSIYLCSTEVLTGDYGYTFGSGTRLTVV.

There are a few counts of this clone. V usage is TRBV5-6 and J usage is TRBJ2-7; 9 bases align to TRBD2. Germline loops: CDR1 SGHDT, CDR2 YYEEEE. J was trimmed by 5 bases and V by 0 bases; bases with no gene match: 9. The CDR3 extends over 16 amino acids. The CDR3 region has the DNA TGTGCCAGCAGCTTGGACCCTCTAGCGGGGTTCGACGAGCAGTACTTC. It specifies CASSLDPLAGFDEQYF.

This clone is a singleton in its sample. The gene calls are TRBV27 and TRBJ1-5; D is possibly TRBD1 (5 bases). Germline V gene sequence: CDR1 MNHEY, CDR2 SMNVEV (reference sequence). The CDR3 extends over 14 amino acids. The V gene lost 3 bases and the J gene lost 1 base, with 7 bases spanning the gap. The chain's CDR3 is CASSLGQSNQPQHF. The DNA for the CDR3 is TGTGCCAGCAGTTTGGGGCAGAGCAATCAGCCCCAGCATTTT.

J is TRBJ2-2 and V is TRBV30; the match to TRBD1 covers 9 bases. CDR3 length equals 15 residues. CDR1 and CDR2 from the germline V gene are GTSNPN and SVGIG (reference sequence). The trim removed 8 bases at V and 4 bases at J, leaving 11 bases unmatched. The CDR3 nucleotides are TGTGCCCGAGGGGGGACAGGGCTATCCACCGGGGAGCTGTTTTTT. This encodes CARGGTGLSTGELFF.

This clone has a single count. The rearrangement joins TRBV7-4 to TRBJ2-3; the D gene is possibly TRBD2 (5 bases). The germline V gene encodes CDR1 SGHVT and CDR2 SQSDAQ. Trimming removed 1 base from V and 3 bases from J, with 11 bases in between. The CDR3 extends over 15 amino acids. The CDR3 protein is CASSLVRRETDTQYF. The CDR3 DNA reads TGTGCCAGCAGCTTAGTCCGACGGGAAACAGATACGCAGTATTTT.

This clone showed up just once. The chain couples TRBV5-6 to TRBJ1-1, with TRBD1 as a possible D gene (6 bases). CDR3 length: 13 residues. CDR1 is SGHDT and CDR2 is YYEEEE in the germline V gene. Trimming left V 2 bases short and J 8 bases short, with 13 bases between. DNA for the CDR3: TGTGCCAGCAGCTTCTCCCGGGGGACAGAAGCTTTCTTT. Translation gives CASSFSRGTEAFF.

This chain links TRBV4-3 with TRBJ1-5; D may be TRBD1 (6 bases). This CDR3 has 15 residues. Germline V gene lookup returns CDR1 LGHNA and CDR2 YSLEER. The V end lost 2 bases, the J end lost 6 bases, and 14 bases lay between the germline ends. Written as DNA, the CDR3 is TGCGCCAGCAGCCAAACAAACAGGGAGGGTCAGCCCCAGCATTTT. Amino acid sequence: CASSQTNREGQPQHF.